The 23 T cell receptor beta chains listed next were all sequenced from one sample in a study of beta chain features in type 1 diabetes. Of the isolated RNA, all was reverse transcribed, and so the sequenced material was expressed TCRB transcripts. Clones were read by immunoSEQ multiplex PCR, and TCRdb kept only the in-frame ones, dropping some. The table has hundreds of thousands of clones, 30% seen once; the top ten hold 0.05% to 0.07%. Sequences were obtained from naive CD4+ T cells from blood. These TCRs come from a man aged 18 to 35 in good health.

The table lists this clone with a few counts. V and J are TRBV5-4 and TRBJ2-5, with TRBD1 matching 7 bases. CDR3 length: 15 residues. Germline CDR1 SGHNT, CDR2 YYREEE (reference sequence). V lost 0 bases to trimming and J lost 3 bases; unmatched junction nucleotides: 5. CDR3 DNA: TGTGCCAGCAGCTTGGCCGGTCAGGGGGAAGAGACCCAGTACTTC. Residues: CASSLAGQGEETQYF.

The chain uses TRBV13 and TRBJ1-1; D is uncertain. The CDR3 length is 16 residues. The V gene's germline CDR1 is PRHDT and CDR2 FYEKMQ (reference sequence). The ends were cut back, 5 bases at V and 1 base at J, with 17 bases in the middle. The DNA for the CDR3 is TGTGCCAGCAGCCCGCCCCAACGGGCCGCGAACACTGAAGCTTTCTTT. Amino acids: CASSPPQRAANTEAFF. Full variable domain (missing parts from reference TRBV13 and TRBJ1-1): AAGVIQSPRHLIKEKRETATLKCYPIPRHDTVYWYQQGPGQDPQFLISFYEKMQSDKGSIPDRFSAQQFSDYHSELNMSSLELGDSALYFCASSPPQRAANTEAFFGQGTRLTVV.

The J gene is TRBJ2-3, the V gene TRBV18; the D is unclear. V was pared by 3 bases and J by 4 bases, with 11 bases between. Germline values: CDR1 KGHSH, CDR2 LQKENI. The CDR3 is 14 residues long. CDR3 region: CASSPEPPPDTQYF. The CDR3 DNA reads as TGTGCCAGCTCACCCGAGCCGCCCCCAGATACGCAGTATTTT.

This clone was counted a few times. V gene TRBV14 combines with J gene TRBJ2-7; the match to TRBD2 covers 7 bases. CDR1 is SGHDN, CDR2 FVKESK, per germline. The CDR3 runs 15 residues. The V gene end was trimmed by 5 bases and the J gene end by 2 bases; junction bases not matched to a gene: 9. Here the CDR3 DNA reads TGTGCCAGCAGCGACGAGCGGGATTCCCCCTACGAGCAGTACTTC. It encodes CASSDERDSPYEQYF. Variable domain in full (rest from reference TRBV14 and TRBJ2-7): EAGVTQFPSHSVIEKGQTVTLRCDPISGHDNLYWYRRVMGKEIKFLLHFVKESKQDESGMPNNRFLAERTGGTYSTLKVQPAELEDSGVYFCASSDERDSPYEQYFGPGTRLTVT.

This clone appeared a few times. The chain has TRBV9 and TRBJ1-4; D not resolved. This CDR3 is built from 15 residues. From germline, CDR1 is SGDLS and CDR2 YYNGEE. With 2 bases removed from V and 0 bases from J, the gap between germline ends came to 8 bases. The CDR3 DNA is TGTGCCAGCAGCGTGGGCGCCGCAACTAATGAAAAACTGTTTTTT. This encodes CASSVGAATNEKLFF.

This clone has only a few counts. V is TRBV25-1 and J is TRBJ2-5, with TRBD1 as a possible D gene (6 bases). Trimming removed 5 bases at V and 0 bases at J, with 10 bases between. The CDR3 runs to 14 residues. Germline V gene lookup returns CDR1 MGHDK and CDR2 SYGVNS. The CDR3 DNA reads TGTGCCAGCAGTAAAACAGGGTACCAAGAGACCCAGTACTTC. It is translated as CASSKTGYQETQYF.

The chain recombines TRBV28 with TRBJ2-5; D is uncertain. The J call may be incorrect, as the DNA end agrees better with TRBJ2-7. The CDR3 loop spans 13 amino acids. Germline CDR1 reads MDHEN; CDR2 reads SYDVKM. The CDR3 region has the DNA TGTGCCAGCAGTTTACAAAGCTCCTACGAGCAGTACTTC. Its protein is CASSLQSSYEQYF.

This clone was seen a few times. The gene calls are TRBV25-1 and TRBJ2-5; no reliable D call. V lost 1 base and J lost 0, with 9 bases in between. This CDR3 region has 15 residues. Germline CDR1 is MGHDK and CDR2 is SYGVNS. As DNA, the CDR3 is TGTGCCAGCAGTGAATTTGACGGGTACCAAGAGACCCAGTACTTC. Protein: CASSEFDGYQETQYF.

This clone was observed a handful of times. V is TRBV7-9 and J is TRBJ2-7, with 9 bases matching TRBD1. J was trimmed by 2 bases and V by 6 bases; bases with no gene match: 5. The CDR3 has 14 amino acids. Germline V lookup: CDR1 SEHNR, CDR2 FQNEAQ (reference sequence). DNA for the CDR3: TGTGCCAGCAGGGGGACAGGGTTCCCCTACGAGCAGTACTTC. Translation gives CASRGTGFPYEQYF.

The chain employs TRBV30 and TRBJ1-4, with 7 bases fitting TRBD1. The length of the CDR3 is 12 residues. Germline CDR1 reads GTSNPN; CDR2 reads SVGIG (reference sequence). V lost 2 bases to trimming and J lost 10 bases; unmatched junction nucleotides: 4. The CDR3 region is CAWSSGTAKLFF. CDR3 in DNA: TGTGCCTGGAGTTCCGGGACAGCAAAACTGTTTTTT.

J is TRBJ1-4 and V is TRBV7-2; no firm D call. V was cut by 0 bases and J by 0 bases, with 5 bases left in between. The CDR3 covers 15 residues. Germline-derived CDR1 and CDR2 are SGHTA and FQGNSA. In nucleotides, the CDR3 is TGTGCCAGCAGCTTAGCGCCGGCAACTAATGAAAAACTGTTTTTT. This translates into CASSLAPATNEKLFF.

This chain connects TRBV5-1 to TRBJ2-7; a possible D gene is TRBD1 (6 bases). The CDR3 is 16 residues long. CDR1 and CDR2 (germline): SGHRS, YFSETQ. V shed 0 bases and J shed 0 bases, with 13 bases lying between them. The CDR3 sequence is CASSLDGQSSSYEQYF. In DNA form, the CDR3 reads TGCGCCAGCAGCTTGGACGGACAGAGCAGCTCCTACGAGCAGTACTTC.

Turning to this clone: Other DNA sequences in the same sample also yield this CDR3. The CDR3 sequence: CASSLLAGAYEQYF. The CDR3 DNA reads TGTGCCAGTAGTTTGCTAGCGGGAGCCTACGAGCAGTACTTC. The chain recombines TRBV19 with TRBJ2-7; 10 bases are shared with TRBD2. With 5 bases clipped from V and 2 bases from J, the junction kept 3 bases outside the gene matches. The CDR3 is 14 residues long. Germline CDR1 LNHDA, CDR2 SQIVND (reference sequence).

V and J are TRBV9 and TRBJ2-1, with 11 bases lining up with TRBD1. Germline lookup yields CDR1 SGDLS and CDR2 YYNGEE. V trimming: 0 bases; J trimming: 6 bases; junction bases outside the gene matches: 2. CDR3 length: 15 residues. CDR3 region: CASSVEGTGGNEQFF. The CDR3 nucleotides are TGTGCCAGCAGCGTAGAGGGGACAGGGGGCAATGAGCAGTTCTTC. The entire variable domain, with the rest obtained from reference TRBV9 and TRBJ2-1, is as follows: DSGVTQTPKHLITATGQRVTLRCSPRSGDLSVYWYQQSLDQGLQFLIQYYNGEERAKGNILERFSAQQFPDLHSELNLSSLELGDSALYFCASSVEGTGGNEQFFGPGTRLTVL.

The chain couples TRBV15 to TRBJ2-7, with D hard to call. The CDR3 sequence is 12 residues long. Trimming cost V 3 bases and J 3 bases, with 6 bases left between them. Germline CDR1 is LNHNV and CDR2 is YYDKDF (reference sequence). The DNA of the CDR3 is TGTGCCACCAGCAGTAGCAGCTACGAGCAGTACTTC. As protein: CATSSSSYEQYF.

This clone was counted only a few times. The V gene is TRBV29-1, the J gene TRBJ1-1; 7 bases agree with TRBD1. Germline V CDR1 and CDR2: SQVTM, ANQGSEA. CDR3 length: 13 residues. The V segment lost 7 bases and the J segment 1 base; nucleotides outside the gene matches: 6. The CDR3 DNA reads TGCAGCGCCTCCGGGACAGAGAACACTGAAGCTTTCTTT. It translates to CSASGTENTEAFF.

The V and J genes are TRBV6-5 and TRBJ2-1; no reliable D call. The CDR3 runs to 15 residues. Trimming pared 0 bases from V and 2 bases from J, leaving 8 bases between. Germline assignment: CDR1 MNHEY and CDR2 SVGAGI. The CDR3, as DNA: TGTGCCAGCAGTTACTCGCTAGTGGCCTACAATGAGCAGTTCTTC. Its translation is CASSYSLVAYNEQFF.

This clone appeared a few times. This chain joins TRBV4-3 and TRBJ2-5; either TRBD1 or TRBD2 may fit D (6 bases each). Looked up from germline, CDR1 is LGHNA and CDR2 is YSLEER. Trimming took off 0 bases at V and 2 bases at J, with 13 bases between the two ends. This CDR3 has 16 residues. CDR3 in DNA: TGCGCCAGCAGCCAAGATCACGGGGGCCGTCAAGAGACCCAGTACTTC. It codes for CASSQDHGGRQETQYF.

Comments on this clone: The same CDR3 can be traced to other DNA sequences in this sample. This chain links TRBV29-1 with TRBJ2-6; D may be TRBD1 (6 bases). The germline V and J ends were trimmed by 6 bases and 2 bases, with 8 bases remaining between them. The germline V gene has CDR1 SQVTM and CDR2 ANQGSEA. There are 13 residues in the CDR3. The CDR3, as DNA: TGCAGCGTGACAGGAACTGGGGCCAACGTCCTGACTTTC. Protein sequence: CSVTGTGANVLTF.

Of note for this clone: Other DNA sequences in the sample encode the same CDR3. The V call is TRBV18, the J call TRBJ2-5, with TRBD1 matching 7 bases. CDR1 KGHSH and CDR2 LQKENI come from the germline V gene. V was clipped by 3 bases and J by 2 bases; unmatched bases: 0. There are 13 residues in the CDR3. CDR3 residues: CASSPDRQETQYF. The CDR3 DNA reads as TGTGCCAGCTCACCGGACAGGCAAGAGACCCAGTACTTC.

The chain uses TRBV7-2 and TRBJ2-7; TRBD1 is a possible D gene (6 bases). Germline loops: CDR1 SGHTA, CDR2 FQGNSA. This CDR3 has 13 residues. V lost 2 bases and J 5 bases, leaving 10 bases between the germline ends. CDR3 in amino acids: CASSLQQGHEQYF. The CDR3 DNA is TGTGCCAGCAGCTTACAACAGGGCCACGAGCAGTACTTC.

This sequence joins TRBV6-1 and TRBJ2-6; unclear D gene. Germline CDR1 and CDR2: MNHNS and SASEGT. With 7 bases removed from V and 4 bases from J, the gap between germline ends came to 14 bases. This CDR3 has 15 residues. In nucleotides, the CDR3 is TGTGCCAGCACCAATGACCGCTGGGGGGCCAACGTCCTGACTTTC. Protein sequence: CASTNDRWGANVLTF.

There are a few counts of this clone. V gene TRBV4-3 combines with J gene TRBJ1-1; D is undetermined. This CDR3 region has 13 residues. The V end was cut by 3 bases, the J end by 3 bases, with 8 bases between. CDR1 is LGHNA, CDR2 YSLEER, per germline. In DNA, the CDR3 is TGCGCCAGCAGCCAGGACGGTTACACTGAAGCTTTCTTT. The encoded protein is CASSQDGYTEAFF.